This T cell receptor (beta chain) stems from a study of OX40 agonist ivuxolimab in advanced cancers. Study summary: Three patients got partial responses; one had hepatocellular carcinoma and two had cutaneous melanoma. Study findings and constraints: Circulating CD4+ and CD8+ T cells showed clonal expansion by week 6 at 0.1 to 3.0 mg/kg. Among patients with partial responses at 0.1-3.0 mg/kg, clonal expansion was among the lowest.

This clone was seen a handful of times. Its target is unknown. Patients were ineligible given autoimmune disease history or systemic immunosuppression. Measured with immunoSEQ multiplex PCR; TCRdb has only the in-frame clones, and not every one. The repertoire holds 30,000 or so clones, with over 80% as singletons. Sequencing used CD4+ or CD8+ T cells sorted from blood, obtained in a trial of the OX40 agonist ivuxolimab. This TCR was sampled from an adult with an advanced solid tumor such as melanoma, head and neck, liver or kidney cancer.

CDR3 coding DNA: TGTGCCAGCAGCACCACCGAACTAGTTTCACCTCTAAGCTCCTACGAGCAGTACTTC. Translation: CASSTTELVSPLSSYEQYF. The J gene is TRBJ2-7, the V gene TRBV28; a possible D gene is TRBD2 (5 bases). The CDR3 has 19 amino acids. CDR1 MDHEN and CDR2 SYDVKM come from the germline V gene. With 6 bases removed from V and 0 bases from J, the gap between germline ends came to 27 bases.